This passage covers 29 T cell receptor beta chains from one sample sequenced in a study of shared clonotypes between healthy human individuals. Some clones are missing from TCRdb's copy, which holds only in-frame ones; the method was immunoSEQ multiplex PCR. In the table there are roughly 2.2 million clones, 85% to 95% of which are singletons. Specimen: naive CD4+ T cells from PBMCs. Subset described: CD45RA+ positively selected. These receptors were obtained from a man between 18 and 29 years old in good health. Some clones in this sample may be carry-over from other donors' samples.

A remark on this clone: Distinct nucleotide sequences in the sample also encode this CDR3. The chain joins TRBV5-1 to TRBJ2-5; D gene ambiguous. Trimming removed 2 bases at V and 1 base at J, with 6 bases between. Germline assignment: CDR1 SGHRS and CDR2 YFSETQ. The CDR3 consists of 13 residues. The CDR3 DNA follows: TGCGCCAGCAGCTTAGACCTCCAAGAGACCCAGTACTTC. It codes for CASSLDLQETQYF.

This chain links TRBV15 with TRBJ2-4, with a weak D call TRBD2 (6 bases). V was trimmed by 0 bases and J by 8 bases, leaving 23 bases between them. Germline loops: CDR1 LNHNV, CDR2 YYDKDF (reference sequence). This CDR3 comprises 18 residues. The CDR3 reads CATSRDGPLGSGEDIQYF. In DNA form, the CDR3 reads TGTGCCACCAGCAGAGATGGGCCTTTGGGTAGCGGCGAGGACATTCAGTACTTC. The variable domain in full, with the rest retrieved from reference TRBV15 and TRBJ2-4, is DAMVIQNPRYQVTQFGKPVTLSCSQTLNHNVMYWYQQKSSQAPKLLFHYYDKDFNNEADTPDNFQSRRPNTSFCFLDIRSPGLGDTAMYLCATSRDGPLGSGEDIQYFGAGTRLSVL.

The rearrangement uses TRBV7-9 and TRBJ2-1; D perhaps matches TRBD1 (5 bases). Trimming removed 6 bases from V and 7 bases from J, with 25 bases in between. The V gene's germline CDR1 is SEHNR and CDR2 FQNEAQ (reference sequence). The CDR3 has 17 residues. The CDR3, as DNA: TGTGCCAGCAGTATAGACGGCGGACATTCGGCGACTAATGAGCAGTTCTTC. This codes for CASSIDGGHSATNEQFF.

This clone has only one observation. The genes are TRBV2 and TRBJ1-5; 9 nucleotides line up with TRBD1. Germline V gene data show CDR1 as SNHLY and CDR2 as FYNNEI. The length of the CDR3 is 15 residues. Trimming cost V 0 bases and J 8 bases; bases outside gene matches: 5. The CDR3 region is CASSEALDRGEPQHF. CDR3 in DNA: TGTGCCAGCAGTGAAGCCCTGGACAGGGGTGAGCCCCAGCATTTT.

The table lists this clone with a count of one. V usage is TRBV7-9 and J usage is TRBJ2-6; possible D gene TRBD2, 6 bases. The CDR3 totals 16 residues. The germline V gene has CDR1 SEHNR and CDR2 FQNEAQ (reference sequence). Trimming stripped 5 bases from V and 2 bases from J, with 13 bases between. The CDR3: CASSIWRVTGANVLTF. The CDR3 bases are TGTGCCAGCAGCATATGGAGGGTAACTGGGGCCAACGTCCTGACTTTC.

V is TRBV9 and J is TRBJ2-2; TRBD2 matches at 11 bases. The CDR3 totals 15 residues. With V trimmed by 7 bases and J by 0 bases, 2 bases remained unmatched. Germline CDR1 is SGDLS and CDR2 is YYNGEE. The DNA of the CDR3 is TGTGCCAGCTTGGGACTAGCGGCGAACACCGGGGAGCTGTTTTTT. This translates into CASLGLAANTGELFF.

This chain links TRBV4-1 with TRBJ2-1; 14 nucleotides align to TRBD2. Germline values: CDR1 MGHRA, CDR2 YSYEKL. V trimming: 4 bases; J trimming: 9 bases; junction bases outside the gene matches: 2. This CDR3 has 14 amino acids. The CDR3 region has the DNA TGCGCCAGCAGCCGACTAGCGGGAGGGGCTGAGCAGTTCTTC. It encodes CASSRLAGGAEQFF.

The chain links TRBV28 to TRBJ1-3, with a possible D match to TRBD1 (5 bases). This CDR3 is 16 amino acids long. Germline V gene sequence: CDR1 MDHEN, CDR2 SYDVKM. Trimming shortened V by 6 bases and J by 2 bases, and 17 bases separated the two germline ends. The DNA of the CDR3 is TGTGCCAGCAGGGGGGGAGGTGAGGCTGCTGGAAACACCATATATTTT. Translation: CASRGGGEAAGNTIYF.

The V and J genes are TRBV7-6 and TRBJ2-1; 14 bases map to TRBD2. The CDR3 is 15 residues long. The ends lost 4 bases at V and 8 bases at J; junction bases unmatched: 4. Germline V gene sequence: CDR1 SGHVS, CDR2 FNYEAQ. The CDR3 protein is CASSSGTSGSDEQFF. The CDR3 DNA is TGTGCCAGCAGCTCCGGGACTAGCGGGAGTGATGAGCAGTTCTTC. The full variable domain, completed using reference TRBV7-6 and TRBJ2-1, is GAGVSQSPRYKVTKRGQDVALRCDPISGHVSLYWYRQALGQGPEFLTYFNYEAQQDKSGLPNDRFSAERPEGSISTLTIQRTEQRDSAMYRCASSSGTSGSDEQFFGPGTRLTVL.

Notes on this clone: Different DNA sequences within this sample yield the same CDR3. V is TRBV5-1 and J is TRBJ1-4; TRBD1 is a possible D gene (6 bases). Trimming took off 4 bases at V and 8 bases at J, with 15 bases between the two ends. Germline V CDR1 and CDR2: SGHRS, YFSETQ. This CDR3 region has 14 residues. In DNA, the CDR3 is TGCGCCAGCAGCCCCGGGGGGCCGGGGGAAAAACTGTTTTTT. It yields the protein CASSPGGPGEKLFF.

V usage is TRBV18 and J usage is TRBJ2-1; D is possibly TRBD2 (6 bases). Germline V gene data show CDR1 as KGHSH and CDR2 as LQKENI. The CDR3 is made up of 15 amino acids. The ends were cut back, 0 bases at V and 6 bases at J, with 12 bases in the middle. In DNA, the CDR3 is TGTGCCAGCTCACCACCACGGGGGTACGGCAATGAGCAGTTCTTC. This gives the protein CASSPPRGYGNEQFF.

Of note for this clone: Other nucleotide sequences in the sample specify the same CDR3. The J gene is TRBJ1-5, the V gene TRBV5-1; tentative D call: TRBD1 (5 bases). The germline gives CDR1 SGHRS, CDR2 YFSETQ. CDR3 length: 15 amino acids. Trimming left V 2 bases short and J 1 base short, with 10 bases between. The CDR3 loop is CASSLGDRSNQPQHF. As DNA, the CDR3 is TGCGCCAGCAGCTTAGGGGACCGCAGCAATCAGCCCCAGCATTTT.

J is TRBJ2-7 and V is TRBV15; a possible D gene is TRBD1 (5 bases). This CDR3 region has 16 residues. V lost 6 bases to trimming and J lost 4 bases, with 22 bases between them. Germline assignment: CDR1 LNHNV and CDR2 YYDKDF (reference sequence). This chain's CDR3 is CATRPQGTAGTYEQYF. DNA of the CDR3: TGTGCCACCAGGCCCCAGGGTACAGCCGGTACGTACGAGCAGTACTTC.

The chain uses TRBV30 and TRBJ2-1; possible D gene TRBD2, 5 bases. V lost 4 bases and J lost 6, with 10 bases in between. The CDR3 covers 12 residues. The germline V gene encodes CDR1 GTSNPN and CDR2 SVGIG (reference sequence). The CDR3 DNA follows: TGTGCCTGGACGGAAACTAGCAATGAGCAGTTCTTC. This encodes CAWTETSNEQFF.

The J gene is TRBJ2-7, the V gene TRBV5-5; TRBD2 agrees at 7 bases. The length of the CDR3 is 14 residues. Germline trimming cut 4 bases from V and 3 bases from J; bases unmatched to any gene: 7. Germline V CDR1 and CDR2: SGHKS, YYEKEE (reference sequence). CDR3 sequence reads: CASSRAGLNYEQYF. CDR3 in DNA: TGTGCCAGCAGCCGAGCGGGACTAAACTACGAGCAGTACTTC. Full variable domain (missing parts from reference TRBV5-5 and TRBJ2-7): DAGVTQSPTHLIKTRGQQVTLRCSPISGHKSVSWYQQVLGQGPQFIFQYYEKEERGRGNFPDRFSARQFPNYSSELNVNALLLGDSALYLCASSRAGLNYEQYFGPGTRLTVT.

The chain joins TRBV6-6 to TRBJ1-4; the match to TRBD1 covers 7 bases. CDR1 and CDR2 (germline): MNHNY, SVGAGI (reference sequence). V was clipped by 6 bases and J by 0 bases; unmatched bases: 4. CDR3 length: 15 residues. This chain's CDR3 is CASRVGTATNEKLFF. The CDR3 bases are TGTGCCAGCAGAGTAGGGACAGCAACTAATGAAAAACTGTTTTTT.

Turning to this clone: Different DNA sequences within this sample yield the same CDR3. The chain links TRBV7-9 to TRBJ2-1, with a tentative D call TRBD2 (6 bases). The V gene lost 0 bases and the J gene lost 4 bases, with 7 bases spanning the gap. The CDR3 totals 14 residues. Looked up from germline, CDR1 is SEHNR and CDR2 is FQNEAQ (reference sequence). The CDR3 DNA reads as TGTGCCAGCAGCTTAGCGGGGGGATACAATGAGCAGTTCTTC. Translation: CASSLAGGYNEQFF.

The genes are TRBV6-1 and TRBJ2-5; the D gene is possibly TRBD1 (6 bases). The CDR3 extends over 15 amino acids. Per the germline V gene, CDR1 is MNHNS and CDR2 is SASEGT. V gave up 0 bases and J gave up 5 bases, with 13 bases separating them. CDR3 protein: CASSEAWAGVETQYF. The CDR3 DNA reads TGTGCCAGCAGTGAAGCTTGGGCAGGGGTGGAGACCCAGTACTTC.

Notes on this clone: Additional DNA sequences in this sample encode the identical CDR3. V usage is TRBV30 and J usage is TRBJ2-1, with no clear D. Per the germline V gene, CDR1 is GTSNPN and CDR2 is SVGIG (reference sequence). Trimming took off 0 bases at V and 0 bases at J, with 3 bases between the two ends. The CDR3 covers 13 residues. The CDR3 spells CAWSVNSYNEQFF. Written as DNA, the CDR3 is TGTGCCTGGAGTGTAAACTCCTACAATGAGCAGTTCTTC. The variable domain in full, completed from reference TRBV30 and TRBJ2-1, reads SQTIHQWPATLVQPVGSPLSLECTVEGTSNPNLYWYRQAAGRGLQLLFYSVGIGQISSEVPQNLSASRPQDRQFILSSKKLLLSDSGFYLCAWSVNSYNEQFFGPGTRLTVL.

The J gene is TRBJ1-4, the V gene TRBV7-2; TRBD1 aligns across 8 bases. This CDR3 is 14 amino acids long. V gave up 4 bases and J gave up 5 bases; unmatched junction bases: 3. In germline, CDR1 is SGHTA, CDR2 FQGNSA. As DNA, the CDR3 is TGTGCCAGCAGCTCCGGGACAGGAAATGAAAAACTGTTTTTT. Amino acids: CASSSGTGNEKLFF.

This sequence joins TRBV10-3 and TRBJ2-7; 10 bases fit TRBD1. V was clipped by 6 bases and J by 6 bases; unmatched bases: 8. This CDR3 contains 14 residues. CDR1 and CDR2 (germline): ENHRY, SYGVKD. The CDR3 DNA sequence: TGTGCCATCAGGACCGGGACAGGGGCTAGCGAGCAGTACTTC. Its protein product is CAIRTGTGASEQYF.

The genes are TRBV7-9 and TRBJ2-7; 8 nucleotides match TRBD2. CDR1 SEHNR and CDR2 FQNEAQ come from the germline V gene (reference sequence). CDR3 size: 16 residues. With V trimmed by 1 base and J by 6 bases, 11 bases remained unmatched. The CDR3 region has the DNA TGTGCCAGCAGCTTAGTTGTTGTCGGGAGGGCCGCCGAGCAGTACTTC. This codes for CASSLVVVGRAAEQYF. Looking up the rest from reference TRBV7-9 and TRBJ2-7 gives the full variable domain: DTGVSQNPRHKITKRGQNVTFRCDPISEHNRLYWYRQTLGQGPEFLTYFQNEAQLEKSRLLSDRFSAERPKGSFSTLEIQRTEQGDSAMYLCASSLVVVGRAAEQYFGPGTRLTVT.

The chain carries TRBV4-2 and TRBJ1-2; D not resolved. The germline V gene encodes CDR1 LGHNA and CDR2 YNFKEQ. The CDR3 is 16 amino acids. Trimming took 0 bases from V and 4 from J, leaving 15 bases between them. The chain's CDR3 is CASSQDSVGRPYGYTF. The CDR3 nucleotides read TGTGCCAGCAGCCAAGATTCTGTAGGGCGGCCCTATGGCTACACCTTC.

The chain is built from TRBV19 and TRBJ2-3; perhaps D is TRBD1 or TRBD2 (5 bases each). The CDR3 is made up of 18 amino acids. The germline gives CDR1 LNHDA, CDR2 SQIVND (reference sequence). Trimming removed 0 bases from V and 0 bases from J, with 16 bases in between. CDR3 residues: CASSIDRGVSASTDTQYF. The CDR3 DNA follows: TGTGCCAGTAGTATAGATCGAGGGGTAAGCGCTAGCACAGATACGCAGTATTTT.

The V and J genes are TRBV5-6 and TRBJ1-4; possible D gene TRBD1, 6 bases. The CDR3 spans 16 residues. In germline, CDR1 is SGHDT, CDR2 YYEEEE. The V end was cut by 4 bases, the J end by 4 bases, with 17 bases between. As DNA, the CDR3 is TGTGCCAGCAGCCCCGCCAGGGGCAGACTTAATGAAAAACTGTTTTTT. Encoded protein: CASSPARGRLNEKLFF.

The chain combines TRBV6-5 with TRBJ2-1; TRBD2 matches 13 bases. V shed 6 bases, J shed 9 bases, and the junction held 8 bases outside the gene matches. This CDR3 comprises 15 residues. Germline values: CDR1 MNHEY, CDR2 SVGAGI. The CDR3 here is CASRWTSGSGGEQFF. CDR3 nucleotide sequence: TGTGCCAGCAGGTGGACTAGCGGGAGCGGGGGTGAGCAGTTCTTC.

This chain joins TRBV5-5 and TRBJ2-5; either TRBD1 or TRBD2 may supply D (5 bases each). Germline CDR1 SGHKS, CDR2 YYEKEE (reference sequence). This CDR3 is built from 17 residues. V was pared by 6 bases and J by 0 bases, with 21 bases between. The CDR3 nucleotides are TGTGCCAGCACATCCGAGAGGGGACCAGTAGACCAAGAGACCCAGTACTTC. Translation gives CASTSERGPVDQETQYF.

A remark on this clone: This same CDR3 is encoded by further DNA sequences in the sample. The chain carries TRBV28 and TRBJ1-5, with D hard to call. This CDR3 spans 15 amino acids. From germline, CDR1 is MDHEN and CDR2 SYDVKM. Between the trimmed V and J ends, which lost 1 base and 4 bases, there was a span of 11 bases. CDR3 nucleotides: TGTGCCAGCAGTTTATTGTCGGGTGGGAATCAGCCCCAGCATTTT. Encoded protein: CASSLLSGGNQPQHF.

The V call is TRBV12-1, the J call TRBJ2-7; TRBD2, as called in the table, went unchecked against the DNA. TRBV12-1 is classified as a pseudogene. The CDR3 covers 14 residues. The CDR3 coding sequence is TGTGCCAGCAGCTTGGATGCGGGGGCGGACGAGCAGTACTTC. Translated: CASSLDAGADEQYF.